The sample holds a few counts of the clone carrying this T cell receptor beta chain. The antigen is not known. This specimen belongs to a study of post-analysis software for immune sequencing data. Overall study results and limits: Relative to controls, patients had roughly five TRBV segments at higher frequency, with TRBV5-6, TRBV5-1 and TRBV20-1 among these.

Unique molecular identifiers tagged the TCR beta cDNA libraries. cDNA molecules numbering 400,000 to 550,000 came from approximately 1 to 10 million T cells. In TCRdb, the PCR reads were re-called with MiXCR into one record per CDR3 protein. The data show 750,000 to 900,000 distinct CDR3 sequences, 46% seen once. V dropped 1 base and J dropped 0 bases, with 14 bases sitting between them. Germline V gene data show CDR1 as SGHVS and CDR2 as FQNEAQ. The CDR3 spans 17 residues. Material for sequencing was blood. V is TRBV7-8 and J is TRBJ2-3, with D perhaps TRBD2 (6 bases). This clonotype was obtained from a girl aged 5-17 years with multiple sclerosis. The CDR3 nucleotides read TGTGCCAGCAGCTTAGTGAGGGCGGGGCAAAGCACAGATACGCAGTATTTT. Amino acids: CASSLVRAGQSTDTQYF.